The present T cell receptor (beta chain) was sequenced within a study of blood T cell repertoires in COVID-19. The study recruited people aged roughly 18 to 100 years across approximately 23 US areas. Methods used by the authors: From reference gene primer amplification, estimates of nucleated cell counts were derived. Libraries were prepared by immunoSEQ multiplex PCR; TCRdb keeps only in-frame clonotypes and omits some of them. D and trimming come from the DNA, and the V and J calls and clone size come from that table. Counted here are some 510,000 clones, roughly 90% occurring once; the ten biggest clones make up roughly 1.9%. Looked up from germline, CDR1 is SEHNR and CDR2 is FQNEAQ (reference sequence). Trimming stripped 6 bases from V and 4 bases from J, with 9 bases between. CDR3 length equals 13 residues.

Sequenced material: PBMCs or T cells enriched from blood (not recorded which). The receptor was derived from a woman in her forties who had recovered from COVID-19. The gene calls are TRBV7-9 and TRBJ1-4; D remains ambiguous. CDR3 in amino acids: CASSFPINEKLFF. CDR3 coding DNA: TGTGCCAGCAGTTTTCCAATTAATGAAAAACTGTTTTTT.